These T cell receptor beta chains were read from a single sample in a study of identical twins. A single record per CDR3 protein comes from TCRdb applying MiXCR to the 5' RACE reads. Of 550,000 to 700,000 distinct CDR3 sequences listed, 20% to 25% are singletons. These same records also appear under a second study, on T cells expressing NK-cell markers.

Sequenced: PBMCs. The receptor source for this set is a woman aged 18-29 years in good health. CDR3s include the opening cysteine and the closing phenylalanine or tryptophan.

J: TRBJ2-2
V: TRBV28
CDR3: CASSLGFKNTGELFF

J: TRBJ1-2
V: TRBV3-1
CDR3: CASSQVTGVWGYTF

J: TRBJ2-1
V: TRBV7-9
CDR3: CASSFGAHFEFF

J: TRBJ2-2
V: TRBV9
CDR3: CASSVGPGAAGELFF

J: TRBJ1-2
V: TRBV10-3
CDR3: CATRSGQGNYGYTF

J: TRBJ2-5
V: TRBV12-3/TRBV12-4
CDR3: CASTSGLETQYF

J: TRBJ2-7
V: TRBV12-3/TRBV12-4
CDR3: CASSSTGLAEYEQYF

J: TRBJ2-3
V: TRBV6-1
CDR3: CASGGWREVTTDTQYF

J: TRBJ2-2
V: TRBV2
CDR3: CASSEDQLNTGELFF

J: TRBJ2-1
V: TRBV20-1
CDR3: CSARGGGLVGSPSSYNEQFF

J: TRBJ1-6
V: TRBV5-6
CDR3: CASSLWESPLHF

J: TRBJ1-5
V: TRBV30
CDR3: CAWSGTGGRQPQHF

J: TRBJ2-5
V: TRBV5-1
CDR3: CASSFSRRETQYF

J: TRBJ2-4
V: TRBV10-3
CDR3: CAIGGQGEEGIQYF

J: TRBJ1-1
V: TRBV27
CDR3: CASSLSGPNTEAFF

J: TRBJ2-1
V: TRBV5-6
CDR3: CASSLTGKDEQFF

J: TRBJ2-7
V: TRBV20-1
CDR3: CSARASGHYEQYF